These 20 T cell receptor beta chains share one sample of origin, sequenced in a study of blood T cell repertoires in COVID-19. The assay was immunoSEQ multiplex PCR, and TCRdb's table has in-frame clones only and misses some. The sample carries 150,000 to 200,000 clones, 86% recorded once. Sequenced: PBMCs or T cells enriched from blood (not recorded which). The source is a woman in her 30s who had recovered from COVID-19.

The rearrangement joins TRBV4-1 to TRBJ2-7, with D possibly TRBD2 on 5 matching bases. This CDR3 is 16 amino acids long. V lost 2 bases and J 6 bases, leaving 20 bases between the germline ends. CDR1 is MGHRA and CDR2 is YSYEKL in the germline V gene. Here the CDR3 reads CASSQLFTSRRREQYF. The DNA of the CDR3 is TGCGCCAGCAGCCAACTTTTTACTAGTAGGAGGCGCGAGCAGTACTTC.

The chain combines TRBV28 with TRBJ2-7, with D possibly TRBD2 on 6 matching bases. Looked up from germline, CDR1 is MDHEN and CDR2 is SYDVKM. Trimming left V 3 bases short and J 3 bases short, with 21 bases between. CDR3 size: 17 residues. The CDR3 loop reads CASSFIAGGDRGYEQYF. The CDR3 DNA sequence: TGTGCCAGCAGTTTTATCGCCGGAGGGGATAGGGGCTACGAGCAGTACTTC.

This rearrangement joins TRBV4-1 to TRBJ2-7; 11 positions match TRBD2. This CDR3 is 17 amino acids long. Germline values: CDR1 MGHRA, CDR2 YSYEKL. J gave up 5 bases and V 1 base, and 10 bases lay outside the gene matches. The CDR3 spells CASSQVYVLAGAHEQYF. In DNA form, the CDR3 reads TGCGCCAGCAGCCAAGTGTATGTACTAGCGGGAGCCCACGAGCAGTACTTC.

The rearrangement joins TRBV28 to TRBJ1-5, with 9 nucleotides matching TRBD1. Germline trimming cut 8 bases from V and 7 bases from J; bases unmatched to any gene: 9. The CDR3 has 14 residues. Germline V gene data show CDR1 as MDHEN and CDR2 as SYDVKM. CDR3 protein: CASRTGTGRQPQHF. The CDR3 DNA follows: TGTGCCAGCCGTACCGGGACAGGGAGACAGCCCCAGCATTTT.

This rearrangement joins TRBV27 to TRBJ2-1, with D tentatively TRBD2 (6 bases). Germline V gene lookup returns CDR1 MNHEY and CDR2 SMNVEV (reference sequence). This CDR3 has 15 residues. Trimming stripped 6 bases from V and 3 bases from J, with 15 bases between. The CDR3 sequence: CASSLGGVDYNEQFF. The CDR3, as DNA: TGTGCCAGCAGCCTAGGAGGGGTTGACTACAATGAGCAGTTCTTC.

This rearrangement joins TRBV27 to TRBJ1-2, with TRBD1 identical over 9 bases. Germline V lookup: CDR1 MNHEY, CDR2 SMNVEV (reference sequence). This CDR3 is 14 amino acids long. The J segment lost 8 bases and the V segment lost 3 bases, leaving 7 bases of the junction unmatched. DNA of the CDR3: TGTGCCAGCAGTTTGGGACAGGGCACCGGCGGCTACACCTTC. This codes for CASSLGQGTGGYTF.

The CDR3: CASSPQGYGYTF. CDR3 coding DNA: TGTGCCAGCAGCCCCCAGGGTTATGGCTACACCTTC. The J gene is TRBJ1-2, the V gene TRBV21-1; the table's D call of TRBD1 was not tested on the DNA. TRBV21-1 is a pseudogene locus. The CDR3 sequence is 12 residues long.

The V and J genes are TRBV5-1 and TRBJ1-4; 8 nucleotides agree with TRBD1. After removal of 0 bases from V and 5 bases from J, the junction contained 15 bases not matched to a gene. This CDR3 comprises 19 residues. Germline-derived CDR1 and CDR2 are SGHRS and YFSETQ. CDR3 amino acids: CASSLANSGGAGANEKLFF. The CDR3 region has the DNA TGCGCCAGCAGCTTGGCTAACTCAGGGGGCGCGGGGGCCAATGAAAAACTGTTTTTT.

The chain recombines TRBV27 with TRBJ2-1; TRBD2 agrees at 8 bases. The CDR3 has 17 amino acids. Looked up from germline, CDR1 is MNHEY and CDR2 is SMNVEV (reference sequence). V shed 5 bases, J shed 3 bases, and the junction held 12 bases outside the gene matches. The CDR3 spells CASSVLSGMVIYNEQFF. The CDR3 coding sequence is TGTGCCAGCAGTGTGCTTAGCGGGATGGTTATCTACAATGAGCAGTTCTTC.

The chain links TRBV2 to TRBJ1-3; unclear D gene. Per germline, CDR1 SNHLY and CDR2 FYNNEI. V lost 5 bases and J 0 bases, leaving 11 bases between the germline ends. The CDR3 contains 15 residues. The CDR3 here is CASSRVGISGNTIYF. The CDR3 DNA is TGTGCCAGCAGTCGAGTGGGCATCTCTGGAAACACCATATATTTT.

The chain uses TRBV3-1 (or the pseudogene TRBV3-2) and TRBJ2-1; TRBD2 matches at 15 bases. The CDR3 runs 17 residues. Germline lookup yields CDR1 LGHDT and CDR2 YNNKEL (reference sequence). The J segment lost 5 bases and the V segment lost 6 bases, leaving 8 bases of the junction unmatched. CDR3 in DNA: TGTGCCAGCAGTCTTGAGGGACTAGCGGGAGGTGACAATGAGCAGTTCTTC. It encodes CASSLEGLAGGDNEQFF.

Notes on this clone: Other DNA sequences in the sample encode the same CDR3. The chain is built from TRBV9 and TRBJ2-1, with D perhaps TRBD2 (6 bases). The V and J ends lost 0 bases and 3 bases respectively, with 10 bases between them. This CDR3 has 15 amino acids. Germline V gene lookup returns CDR1 SGDLS and CDR2 YYNGEE. DNA of the CDR3: TGTGCCAGCAGCGTAGGGGGTAGCGGCTACAATGAGCAGTTCTTC. It translates to CASSVGGSGYNEQFF.

The chain recombines TRBV3-1 (or the pseudogene TRBV3-2) with TRBJ2-7, with 8 nucleotides matching TRBD2. This CDR3 is 16 amino acids long. CDR1 is LGHDT, CDR2 YNNKEL, per germline (reference sequence). With 4 bases clipped from V and 1 base from J, the junction kept 9 bases outside the gene matches. The CDR3 coding sequence is TGTGCCAGCAGCCGCACTACTAGCGGTAATTCCTACGAGCAGTACTTC. Residues: CASSRTTSGNSYEQYF.

V is TRBV7-2 and J is TRBJ2-7; 10 bases are a match to TRBD1. CDR1 and CDR2 (germline): SGHTA, FQGNSA. The CDR3 covers 15 residues. V dropped 5 bases and J dropped 7; count of bases not matched to a gene: 11. CDR3 in amino acids: CASSAGQGRGVEQYF. The CDR3 region has the DNA TGTGCCAGCAGCGCGGGACAGGGGAGGGGTGTAGAGCAGTACTTC.

A few counts support this clone. The chain recombines TRBV5-6 with TRBJ2-7, with 8 bases lining up with TRBD1. Germline CDR1 SGHDT, CDR2 YYEEEE. V dropped 4 bases and J dropped 3; count of bases not matched to a gene: 6. This CDR3 has 14 residues. The CDR3 DNA reads TGTGCCAGCAGCCCAGGACAGGGATTCTACGAGCAGTACTTC. It codes for CASSPGQGFYEQYF.

The J gene is TRBJ1-1, the V gene TRBV5-6; TRBD1 matches at 9 bases. CDR1 is SGHDT, CDR2 YYEEEE, per germline. This CDR3 has 13 amino acids. V lost 4 bases and J lost 11; bases outside the gene matches: 9. This chain's CDR3 is CASSQNRTGEAFF. In DNA, the CDR3 is TGTGCCAGCAGCCAAAACCGGACAGGGGAGGCTTTCTTT. Complete variable domain (other parts from reference TRBV5-6 and TRBJ1-1): DAGVTQSPTHLIKTRGQQVTLRCSPKSGHDTVSWYQQALGQGPQFIFQYYEEEERQRGNFPDRFSGHQFPNYSSELNVNALLLGDSALYLCASSQNRTGEAFFGQGTRLTVV.

The V gene is TRBV19, the J gene TRBJ2-1; TRBD2 agrees at 10 bases. The junction had 16 bases not matched to a gene; V was cut back by 10 bases and J by 10 bases. Germline V lookup: CDR1 LNHDA, CDR2 SQIVND (reference sequence). The CDR3 is 15 residues long. CDR3: CATRRTSGGGGEQFF. CDR3 nucleotide sequence: TGTGCCACCCGCAGGACTAGCGGAGGGGGTGGCGAGCAGTTCTTC. Based on the CDR3 plus reference TRBV19 and TRBJ2-1, the full variable domain is DGGITQSPKYLFRKEGQNVTLSCEQNLNHDAMYWYRQDPGQGLRLIYYSQIVNDFQKGDIAEGYSVSREKKESFPLTVTSAQKNPTAFYLCATRRTSGGGGEQFFGPGTRLTVL.

The CDR3 bases are TGTGCCAGCTCACCTGGGACAGCCTCCACAGATACGCAGTATTTT. Its translation is CASSPGTASTDTQYF. This chain links TRBV18 with TRBJ2-3; 7 bases are shared with TRBD1. CDR3 length: 15 residues. J gave up 2 bases and V 3 bases, and 5 bases lay outside the gene matches. Germline V lookup: CDR1 KGHSH, CDR2 LQKENI.

The chain couples TRBV7-2 to TRBJ2-7; 11 bases fit TRBD2. CDR3 length: 17 residues. With 1 base clipped from V and 3 bases from J, the junction kept 8 bases outside the gene matches. Germline V gives CDR1 SGHTA, CDR2 FQGNSA. CDR3 residues: CASSLVGTSGMNYEQYF. The CDR3 region has the DNA TGTGCCAGCAGCTTAGTAGGGACTAGCGGCATGAACTACGAGCAGTACTTC. Using reference TRBV7-2 and TRBJ2-7 for the parts outside the CDR3, the full variable domain is GAGVSQSPSNKVTEKGKDVELRCDPISGHTALYWYRQSLGQGLEFLIYFQGNSAPDKSGLPSDRFSAERTGGSVSTLTIQRTQQEDSAVYLCASSLVGTSGMNYEQYFGPGTRLTVT.

The J gene is TRBJ2-7, the V gene TRBV2; 9 nucleotides line up with TRBD1. The CDR3 is 16 residues long. J lost 5 bases, V lost 3 bases, and 11 bases had no gene match. Germline V lookup: CDR1 SNHLY, CDR2 FYNNEI. The CDR3 loop reads CASSDHPAGTGNEQYF. As DNA, the CDR3 is TGTGCCAGCAGTGATCACCCGGCCGGGACAGGGAACGAGCAGTACTTC.